This TCR beta chain is from a study of Graves' ophthalmopathy and Graves' hyperthyroidism. CDR1 and CDR2 (germline): SQVTM, ANQGSEA. This CDR3 is built from 15 residues. RNA transcripts were the source from which TCR beta CDR3 regions were amplified. First-round RT-PCR with HTBI primers preceded a second-round multiplex PCR. From the multiplex PCR reads, TCRdb called clonotypes with MiXCR, one entry per CDR3 protein. The table shows 200,000 to 300,000 distinct CDR3 sequences, with 45% occurring only once. About this clonotype: The junction departs from the called germline gene at one end, perhaps through a read error.

V is TRBV29-1 and J is TRBJ2-7; 9 bases are a match to TRBD1. Sequencing input: peripheral blood. The TCR originated in an adult man with Graves' ophthalmopathy. CDR3 DNA sequence: TGCAGCGTTGATCGGGTTGGGACAGGGTCCTCCGAGCAGTACTTC. Protein product: CSVDRVGTGSSEQYF.